This record concerns one T cell receptor beta chain sequence. Its antigen is unknown. These data are taken from a study of radiation and T cells in renal cell carcinoma. The study's findings and limits: Top tumor clonotypes rose in blood 2 weeks post-radiation, then contracted.

Time point given: blood 4 weeks post-SBRT, at nephrectomy. Stated treatment: 15 Gy SBRT to primary tumor, nephrectomy 4 weeks later. This renal cell carcinoma was of the clear cell type. Germline CDR1 SGHRS, CDR2 YFSETQ. V lost 3 bases, J lost 4 bases, and 8 bases lay in between. The CDR3 covers 13 residues. Clones were sequenced by immunoSEQ multiplex PCR, and TCRdb holds only the in-frame ones, with some missing. The top ten hold about 11% of the sample, which has roughly 160,000 clones, about 87% seen once. This sample comprised blood, obtained from a patient whose treatment included radiotherapy and nephrectomy. This chain links TRBV5-1 with TRBJ2-1; D is tentatively TRBD1 or TRBD2 (5 bases each). This TCR came from a woman aged 45-65 years with renal cell carcinoma. The CDR3 here is CASSWDLYNEQFF. The CDR3 DNA is TGCGCCAGCAGCTGGGACCTTTACAATGAGCAGTTCTTC.